This T cell receptor beta chain was identified in a study of T-cell reconstitution after alpha-beta-depleted transplantation in children. In germline, CDR1 is DFQATT, CDR2 SNEGSKA (reference sequence). Trimming removed 6 bases at V and 9 bases at J, with 18 bases between. This CDR3 comprises 14 residues. As it was prepared, the TCRbeta library received unique molecular identifiers. Each CDR3 protein gets one entry after TCRdb re-called the PCR reads with MiXCR. The sample holds 400,000 to 500,000 distinct CDR3 sequences, around 9.9% seen once. The sequence came from a human donor who donated a stem cell graft to a child with acute myeloid leukemia. The chain employs TRBV20-1 and TRBJ1-6, with D possibly TRBD1 on 6 matching bases. The sequencing here drew on PBMCs from the stem cell graft donor, taken from the stem cell graft. In DNA, the CDR3 is TGCAGTGCCGAGGACAGAGGGAGCCGTTCACCCCTCCACTTT. Protein product: CSAEDRGSRSPLHF.